This passage covers 24 T cell receptor beta chains from one sample sequenced in a study of blood T cells in healthy people across ages. With a J-beta primer mix and a sample-barcoded 5' primer, a second PCR ran roughly 6 to 11 cycles. TCRdb called the 5' RACE reads again in MiXCR, with one record for every CDR3 protein. The sample includes hundreds of thousands of distinct CDR3 sequences, around 31% of them seen just once. Sequencing used blood. These receptors originate from a woman aged 80 or older in good health.

This clonotype was seen repeatedly, ten times or more. The chain uses TRBV20-1 and TRBJ2-1, with 9 bases identical to TRBD2. The CDR3 has 13 residues. With 2 bases clipped from V and 8 bases from J, the junction kept 4 bases outside the gene matches. Germline loops: CDR1 DFQATT, CDR2 SNEGSKA (reference sequence). As DNA, the CDR3 is TGCAGTGCTAGACTAGCGGGGACCTATGAGCAGTTCTTC. Residues: CSARLAGTYEQFF.

On this clonotype: A much larger clonotype is one base distant, so this may be a read error. The genes are TRBV27 and TRBJ2-4, with D unresolved. The assigned J gene may be wrong: the sequence end matches TRBJ2-7 better. The CDR3 is 15 residues long. CDR1 is MNHEY, CDR2 SMNVEV, per germline (reference sequence). The CDR3 DNA sequence: TGTGCCAGCAGTTTAAGGAATGAACATACCTACGAGCAGTACTTC. This gives the protein CASSLRNEHTYEQYF.

The chain joins TRBV12-3 or TRBV12-4 to TRBJ2-3; TRBD1 or TRBD2 may be the D gene (5 bases each). Trimming removed 1 base from V and 7 bases from J, with 9 bases in between. This CDR3 is built from 13 residues. As DNA, the CDR3 is TGTGCCAGCAGTTTAGTTGGGGGACATACGCAGTATTTT. Amino acid sequence: CASSLVGGHTQYF.

As to this clonotype: One base away lies a much larger clone, so this may be a sequencing read error. The V gene is TRBV12-3 or TRBV12-4, the J gene TRBJ1-5; no firm D call. Trimming removed 4 bases at V and 5 bases at J, with 12 bases between. The length of the CDR3 is 14 residues. In nucleotides, the CDR3 is TGTGCCAGCAGTTGGGGAGAAAATGATCAGCCCCAGCATTTT. It specifies CASSWGENDQPQHF.

In this sample, this clonotype turned up many times. V gene TRBV29-1 combines with J gene TRBJ2-7; D is uncertain. The CDR3 is 12 amino acids. Trimming pared 1 base from V and 2 bases from J, leaving 6 bases between. In germline, CDR1 is SQVTM, CDR2 ANQGSEA. CDR3 in amino acids: CSVEGLAYEQYF. The CDR3 bases are TGCAGCGTTGAAGGATTAGCCTACGAGCAGTACTTC.

This clonotype was seen ten or more times. A much larger clone differs by one base, so this may be a read error. The gene calls are TRBV29-1 and TRBJ2-1; 8 bases are a match to TRBD1. The junction had 7 bases not matched to a gene; V was cut back by 7 bases and J by 11 bases. This CDR3 is 11 amino acids long. Germline CDR1 and CDR2: SQVTM and ANQGSEA. CDR3 in DNA: TGCAGCGCGTACCGGGACAGGAAGCAGTTCTTC. Translation gives CSAYRDRKQFF.

The chain is built from TRBV5-1 and TRBJ1-3, with D hard to call. Trimming took off 0 bases at V and 0 bases at J, with 4 bases between the two ends. Germline values: CDR1 SGHRS, CDR2 YFSETQ. This CDR3 is built from 14 residues. The CDR3 reads CASSLVSSGNTIYF. The CDR3 region has the DNA TGCGCCAGCAGCTTGGTGAGCTCTGGAAACACCATATATTTT.

As concerns this clonotype: One base away lies a much larger clone, so this may be a sequencing read error. The chain links TRBV7-2 to TRBJ2-7, with 9 nucleotides matching TRBD2. The CDR3 spans 14 residues. In germline, CDR1 is SGHTA, CDR2 FQGNSA. The CDR3 spells CVSSFGGGAYEQYF. The CDR3 DNA sequence: TGTGTCAGCAGCTTCGGCGGGGGGGCCTACGAGCAGTACTTC.

The chain is built from TRBV12-3 or TRBV12-4 and TRBJ1-1; D gene unclear. This CDR3 spans 15 amino acids. Trimming cost V 7 bases and J 1 base, with 16 bases left between them. In DNA, the CDR3 is TGTGCCAGCACTCCTTCTTTAGTAGGGAACACTGAAGCTTTCTTT. The encoded protein is CASTPSLVGNTEAFF.

This clonotype was counted ten times or more. The chain joins TRBV20-1 to TRBJ2-6; a weak D match, TRBD1 (7 bases). The ends were cut back, 3 bases at V and 4 bases at J, with 13 bases in the middle. CDR1 and CDR2 from the germline V gene are DFQATT and SNEGSKA (reference sequence). CDR3 size: 15 residues. The DNA for the CDR3 is TGCAGTGCTAGGGAGGGGGCCGCCGGGGCCAACGTCCTGACTTTC. Translated, it gives CSAREGAAGANVLTF.

V gene TRBV7-2 combines with J gene TRBJ2-7; D gene ambiguous. Germline V lookup: CDR1 SGHTA, CDR2 FQGNSA. V lost 4 bases and J lost 3, with 13 bases in between. CDR3 length: 14 amino acids. CDR3 sequence reads: CASSSVDEFYEQYF. Here the CDR3 DNA reads TGTGCCAGCAGCTCTGTGGACGAGTTCTACGAGCAGTACTTC. Full variable domain (missing parts from reference TRBV7-2 and TRBJ2-7): GAGVSQSPSNKVTEKGKDVELRCDPISGHTALYWYRQSLGQGLEFLIYFQGNSAPDKSGLPSDRFSAERTGGSVSTLTIQRTQQEDSAVYLCASSSVDEFYEQYFGPGTRLTVT.

This clonotype was seen repeatedly, ten times or more. This sequence joins TRBV3-1 and TRBJ2-5; 7 bases are a match to TRBD1. Germline V CDR1 and CDR2: LGHDT, YNNKEL (reference sequence). The CDR3 covers 17 residues. V was clipped by 0 bases and J by 1 base; unmatched bases: 8. CDR3 in amino acids: CASSQDPGTDLQETQYF. CDR3 nucleotides: TGTGCCAGCAGCCAAGATCCCGGGACAGATCTCCAAGAGACCCAGTACTTC.

V usage is TRBV6-6 and J usage is TRBJ1-5; the D is unclear. Germline lookup yields CDR1 MNHNY and CDR2 SVGAGI (reference sequence). The CDR3 runs to 14 residues. Trimming removed 2 bases at V and 5 bases at J, with 10 bases between. The CDR3 sequence is CASSYKLPDQPQHF. CDR3 coding DNA: TGTGCCAGCAGTTACAAACTTCCTGATCAGCCCCAGCATTTT.

This clonotype was detected ten times or more. The chain combines TRBV7-3 with TRBJ1-1, with D possibly matching TRBD1 (5 bases). The germline V gene encodes CDR1 SGHTA and CDR2 FQGTGA. The CDR3 runs to 13 residues. V was cut by 5 bases and J by 0 bases, with 7 bases left in between. The CDR3 reads CASSTGMNTEAFF. Written as DNA, the CDR3 is TGTGCCAGCAGCACAGGCATGAACACTGAAGCTTTCTTT.

This clonotype was recorded at least ten times. This chain links TRBV6-1 with TRBJ2-7, with no clear D. V was shortened by 1 base and J by 3 bases, with 4 bases between the two germline ends. Germline V CDR1 and CDR2: MNHNS, SASEGT. This CDR3 has 12 residues. DNA of the CDR3: TGTGCCAGCAGTGAAGGCTTCTACGAGCAGTACTTC. Translated: CASSEGFYEQYF.

This clonotype was recorded a few times. The V and J genes are TRBV4-3 and TRBJ2-2, with D possibly being TRBD1 or TRBD2 (5 bases each). V dropped 4 bases and J dropped 2 bases, with 14 bases sitting between them. Germline-derived CDR1 and CDR2 are LGHNA and YSLEER. The CDR3 totals 16 residues. The DNA for the CDR3 is TGCGCCAGCAGCCCAACTTCGGGACCAAACACCGGGGAGCTGTTTTTT. It yields the protein CASSPTSGPNTGELFF.

This clonotype has just a few counts. The chain couples TRBV2 to TRBJ2-5, with TRBD1 matching over 9 bases. CDR3 length: 15 residues. CDR1 SNHLY and CDR2 FYNNEI come from the germline V gene. The J segment lost 6 bases and the V segment lost 4 bases, leaving 9 bases of the junction unmatched. The CDR3 sequence is CASSGGQGGRKTQYF. The CDR3 DNA sequence: TGTGCCAGCAGTGGGGGACAGGGAGGTAGAAAGACCCAGTACTTC.

The CDR3 sequence: CSAIDGESYNEQYF. The CDR3, as DNA: TGCAGTGCTATCGACGGGGAGTCCTACAATGAGCAGTACTTC. J is TRBJ2-7 and V is TRBV20-1, with a tentative D call TRBD2 (5 bases). Looked up from germline, CDR1 is DFQATT and CDR2 is SNEGSKA (reference sequence). The V end lost 4 bases, the J end lost 7 bases, and 20 bases lay between the germline ends. The CDR3 consists of 14 residues.

Notes on this clonotype: Germline and junction disagree at one end, which may indicate a read error. The chain links TRBV7-3 to TRBJ2-1; no firm D call. The germline V gene encodes CDR1 SGHTA and CDR2 FQGTGA. The CDR3 is made up of 15 amino acids. The DNA of the CDR3 is TGTGCCAGCAGCTTGCAGACGTCAGCCTACGATGAGCAGTTCTTC. It specifies CASSLQTSAYDEQFF.

The sample holds many counts of this clonotype. CDR3 sequence reads: CSANGGAGPNQPQHF. The CDR3 nucleotides are TGCAGTGCTAATGGGGGCGCAGGTCCAAATCAGCCCCAGCATTTT. The chain has TRBV20-1 and TRBJ1-5; perhaps TRBD1 as D (6 bases). Trimming took off 4 bases at V and 4 bases at J, with 17 bases between the two ends. The CDR3 totals 15 residues. CDR1 and CDR2 (germline): DFQATT, SNEGSKA (reference sequence).

This clonotype came up a few times. The J gene is TRBJ1-2, the V gene TRBV20-1, with 10 nucleotides matching TRBD1. The CDR3 totals 12 residues. The germline CDR1 and CDR2 sequences are DFQATT and SNEGSKA (reference sequence). CDR3 residues: CRIPGTGAFDTF. The DNA of the CDR3 is TGCAGGATACCCGGGACAGGGGCTTTTGACACCTTC.

This chain links TRBV29-1 with TRBJ2-1; 13 positions match TRBD2. The CDR3 has 13 amino acids. Germline CDR1 and CDR2: SQVTM and ANQGSEA. The V and J ends lost 7 bases and 7 bases, in that order; junction bases with no gene match: 4. DNA for the CDR3: TGCAGCGCTACGGGACTAGCGGGAAATGAGCAGTTCTTC. Translation gives CSATGLAGNEQFF.

This clonotype was detected many times. V and J are TRBV9 and TRBJ2-1; 11 bases align to TRBD1. Trimming removed 2 bases from V and 4 bases from J; junction bases left unmatched: 5. CDR1 and CDR2 from the germline V gene are SGDLS and YYNGEE. This CDR3 region has 16 residues. The CDR3 DNA reads TGTGCCAGCAGCGTGTCCGGGACAGGGGGGTACAATGAGCAGTTCTTC. It specifies CASSVSGTGGYNEQFF.

This clonotype was detected ten times or more. The chain has TRBV20-1 and TRBJ2-5, with D possibly being TRBD2 (6 bases). This CDR3 comprises 13 residues. V was cut by 6 bases and J by 7 bases, with 18 bases left in between. Germline values: CDR1 DFQATT, CDR2 SNEGSKA (reference sequence). As DNA, the CDR3 is TGCAGTGCCAACCCGGGACTCCTTGGGACCCAGTACTTC. This translates into CSANPGLLGTQYF.